This T cell receptor beta chain was sequenced in a study of blood T cell repertoires in COVID-19. Clones were sequenced by immunoSEQ multiplex PCR, and TCRdb holds only the in-frame ones, with some missing. The sample shows approximately 280,000 clones, around 84% of them seen only once. CDR1 is KGHSH and CDR2 is LQKENI in the germline V gene. This CDR3 is 18 amino acids long. Trimming stripped 2 bases from V and 5 bases from J, with 24 bases between. Material for sequencing was PBMCs or T cells enriched from blood (not recorded which). The sequence was collected from a woman between 50 and 59 years old who had recovered from COVID-19. The rearrangement uses TRBV18 and TRBJ2-5; D possibly corresponds to TRBD2 (6 bases). DNA of the CDR3: TGTGCCAGCTCACCATTACCGGGAACTAGCCCGGGCACGGAGACCCAGTACTTC. Translation gives CASSPLPGTSPGTETQYF.